Listed here are 20 T cell receptor beta chains from one sample, sequenced in a study of technical replicates of blood from four donors. The repertoire was sequenced with immunoSEQ multiplex PCR; TCRdb's copy has only in-frame clones and lacks some. This sample yields tens of thousands of clones, of which roughly 97% are seen a single time; approximately 0.21% belongs to the top ten. Sequencing input: T cells isolated from PBMCs. The receptor source for this set is a human donor in good health.

This clone was recorded once. V and J are TRBV5-1 and TRBJ2-3; 12 bases align to TRBD2. Germline CDR1 and CDR2: SGHRS and YFSETQ. The CDR3 consists of 16 residues. V shed 4 bases, J shed 6 bases, and the junction held 9 bases outside the gene matches. The CDR3 coding sequence is TGCGCCAGCAGCCCTGGACTAGCGGGGATCTTCGATACGCAGTATTTT. This sequence encodes CASSPGLAGIFDTQYF.

The CDR3 region is CASSEYTGTGFYNEQFF. In DNA, the CDR3 is TGTGCCAGCAGTGAATACACCGGGACAGGGTTCTACAATGAGCAGTTCTTC. V gene TRBV25-1 combines with J gene TRBJ2-1; 9 bases match TRBD1. CDR1 is MGHDK, CDR2 SYGVNS, per germline. The CDR3 spans 17 residues. Trimming at V came to 0 bases and at J to 3 bases, leaving 6 bases not matched to a gene.

The chain couples TRBV27 to TRBJ2-5, with 12 bases lining up with TRBD1. Per the germline V gene, CDR1 is MNHEY and CDR2 is SMNVEV (reference sequence). This CDR3 region has 15 residues. V lost 5 bases, J lost 4 bases, and 5 bases stayed unmatched. The CDR3, as DNA: TGTGCCAGCAGTAGAGGGACAGGGGGCATAGAGACCCAGTACTTC. Translated: CASSRGTGGIETQYF.

The V call is TRBV30, the J call TRBJ1-5, with 7 nucleotides matching TRBD1. The CDR3 has 13 residues. Germline assignment: CDR1 GTSNPN and CDR2 SVGIG (reference sequence). Trimming took 8 bases from V and 5 from J; bases not matched to a gene: 9. The CDR3 sequence is CAGRGTADQPQHF. CDR3 coding DNA: TGTGCCGGACGGGGGACAGCAGATCAGCCCCAGCATTTT.

The rearrangement joins TRBV29-1 to TRBJ2-1; TRBD2 agrees at 11 bases. Germline V gene sequence: CDR1 SQVTM, CDR2 ANQGSEA. Trimming removed 6 bases from V and 8 bases from J; junction bases left unmatched: 12. This CDR3 is 15 amino acids long. The CDR3 spells CSVITSGSTQHEQFF. DNA of the CDR3: TGCAGCGTCATAACTAGCGGGAGTACCCAGCATGAGCAGTTCTTC.

The chain links TRBV4-1 to TRBJ2-7; TRBD1 might be the D (5 bases). Germline CDR1 is MGHRA and CDR2 is YSYEKL. This CDR3 is 14 amino acids long. V gave up 5 bases and J gave up 6 bases, with 17 bases separating them. CDR3 region: CASSAAAAGLEQYF. CDR3 sequence (DNA): TGCGCCAGCAGCGCCGCCGCGGCAGGGCTCGAGCAGTACTTC.

The chain has TRBV28 and TRBJ2-1; no reliable D call. The V end lost 8 bases, the J end lost 0 bases, and 5 bases lay between the germline ends. Germline CDR1 is MDHEN and CDR2 is SYDVKM. The CDR3 contains 12 residues. CDR3 in DNA: TGTGCCAGCCGGTACTCCTACAATGAGCAGTTCTTC. Translated, it gives CASRYSYNEQFF.

Remarks on this clone: One junction end does not reproduce the germline sequence, and a read error may be involved. The chain couples TRBV10-3 to TRBJ2-5; unclear D gene. The CDR3 extends over 13 amino acids. In germline, CDR1 is ENHRY, CDR2 SYGVKD. The chain's CDR3 is CAISSQNQGTQYF. CDR3 DNA sequence: TGTGCCATCAGTTCACAGAACCAAGGGACCCAGTACTTC.

The rearrangement links TRBV27 to TRBJ2-1, with D perhaps TRBD1 (6 bases). Germline V gene lookup returns CDR1 MNHEY and CDR2 SMNVEV (reference sequence). The CDR3 contains 18 residues. The V and J ends lost 0 bases and 3 bases respectively, with 18 bases between them. In nucleotides, the CDR3 is TGTGCCAGCAGTTTATCCCTTCAGGCATGGGGGCTCTACAATGAGCAGTTCTTC. Translation: CASSLSLQAWGLYNEQFF.

The chain uses TRBV6-1 and TRBJ1-2, with 7 bases lining up with TRBD1. Germline CDR1 MNHNS, CDR2 SASEGT. Germline trimming cut 6 bases from V and 2 bases from J; bases unmatched to any gene: 9. The CDR3 spans 15 residues. CDR3 in DNA: TGTGCCAGCAGGGAAATTCCGGGACAGAACTATGGCTACACCTTC. Its translation is CASREIPGQNYGYTF.

V and J are TRBV5-1 and TRBJ2-2; possible D gene TRBD1, 6 bases. Germline V CDR1 and CDR2: SGHRS, YFSETQ. The length of the CDR3 is 16 residues. Between the trimmed V and J ends, which lost 3 bases and 0 bases, there was a span of 12 bases. In DNA form, the CDR3 reads TGCGCCAGCAGCTCACAGGGACCCTCGAACACCGGGGAGCTGTTTTTT. It yields the protein CASSSQGPSNTGELFF.

Here the CDR3 DNA reads TGTGCCAGCAGCTGGGACAGAGTGGGCACTGAAGCTTTCTTT. Protein product: CASSWDRVGTEAFF. The J gene is TRBJ1-1, the V gene TRBV7-8; 7 bases are a match to TRBD1. The CDR3 totals 14 residues. Per the germline V gene, CDR1 is SGHVS and CDR2 is FQNEAQ. The V segment lost 4 bases and the J segment 4 bases; nucleotides outside the gene matches: 6.

V is TRBV7-9 and J is TRBJ2-7; D remains unclear. Germline CDR1 SEHNR, CDR2 FQNEAQ (reference sequence). The CDR3 consists of 12 residues. Trimming removed 3 bases from V and 4 bases from J, with 7 bases in between. CDR3 DNA sequence: TGTGCCAGCAGCTTCGCGAGTTACGAGCAGTACTTC. The encoded protein is CASSFASYEQYF.

The chain is built from TRBV19 and TRBJ1-2; 10 nucleotides align to TRBD1. Trimming removed 5 bases from V and 8 bases from J; junction bases left unmatched: 8. Germline V gives CDR1 LNHDA, CDR2 SQIVND (reference sequence). This CDR3 contains 14 residues. The CDR3 DNA sequence: TGTGCCAGTAGTCTAACCGGGACAGGGGCGGGCTACACCTTC. This translates into CASSLTGTGAGYTF.

The chain couples TRBV5-1 to TRBJ2-1, with TRBD2 matching over 12 bases. The CDR3 is made up of 16 amino acids. J was trimmed by 6 bases and V by 4 bases; bases with no gene match: 8. Germline loops: CDR1 SGHRS, CDR2 YFSETQ. CDR3 sequence (DNA): TGCGCCAGCAGCATCTCTAGCGGGAGGGCCCGCAATGAGCAGTTCTTC. This codes for CASSISSGRARNEQFF.

V is TRBV4-1 and J is TRBJ2-1, with TRBD2 matching over 8 bases. Looked up from germline, CDR1 is MGHRA and CDR2 is YSYEKL. Trimming removed 3 bases from V and 6 bases from J; junction bases left unmatched: 7. The CDR3 totals 15 residues. The CDR3 region has the DNA TGCGCCAGCAGCCAGGGCCTAGCGGGCGCCAATGAGCAGTTCTTC. Translated: CASSQGLAGANEQFF.

The chain employs TRBV7-3 and TRBJ1-6; D possibly corresponds to TRBD1 (6 bases). V shed 2 bases and J shed 0 bases, with 8 bases lying between them. This CDR3 has 16 amino acids. Germline-derived CDR1 and CDR2 are SGHTA and FQGTGA. This chain's CDR3 is CASSLLDSSYNSPLHF. The DNA for the CDR3 is TGTGCCAGCAGCTTATTGGACAGCTCCTATAATTCACCCCTCCACTTT. The variable domain in full, with the rest retrieved from reference TRBV7-3 and TRBJ1-6, is GAGVSQTPSNKVTEKGKYVELRCDPISGHTALYWYRQSLGQGPEFLIYFQGTGAADDSGLPNDRFFAVRPEGSVSTLKIQRTERGDSAVYLCASSLLDSSYNSPLHFGNGTRLTVT.

The V call is TRBV2, the J call TRBJ2-2, with TRBD1 as a possible D gene (6 bases). Germline V lookup: CDR1 SNHLY, CDR2 FYNNEI. V dropped 6 bases and J dropped 5 bases, with 10 bases sitting between them. This CDR3 comprises 13 residues. The CDR3, as DNA: TGTGCCAGCAGAGGACAGCAAACCGGGGAGCTGTTTTTT. Translation: CASRGQQTGELFF. The full variable domain, its missing parts supplied by reference TRBV2 and TRBJ2-2, is EPEVTQTPSHQVTQMGQEVILRCVPISNHLYFYWYRQILGQKVEFLVSFYNNEISEKSEIFDDQFSVERPDGSNFTLKIRSTKLEDSAMYFCASRGQQTGELFFGEGSRLTVL.

The gene calls are TRBV4-1 and TRBJ1-1; 9 bases agree with TRBD1. Germline loops: CDR1 MGHRA, CDR2 YSYEKL. With 2 bases clipped from V and 11 bases from J, the junction kept 9 bases outside the gene matches. The CDR3 runs to 14 residues. The CDR3 reads CASSQTGGEIAAFF. Here the CDR3 DNA reads TGCGCCAGCAGCCAAACAGGGGGCGAGATCGCGGCTTTCTTT.

The CDR3, as DNA: TGTGCCACCAGCAGCGCGCCCGCAAGGGGAACCCACTACGAGCAGTACTTC. Translation: CATSSAPARGTHYEQYF. The rearrangement uses TRBV15 and TRBJ2-7; D is possibly TRBD1 (5 bases). With 3 bases removed from V and 3 bases from J, the gap between germline ends came to 21 bases. This CDR3 contains 17 residues. From germline, CDR1 is LNHNV and CDR2 YYDKDF (reference sequence). The full variable domain, its missing parts supplied by reference TRBV15 and TRBJ2-7, is DAMVIQNPRYQVTQFGKPVTLSCSQTLNHNVMYWYQQKSSQAPKLLFHYYDKDFNNEADTPDNFQSRRPNTSFCFLDIRSPGLGDTAMYLCATSSAPARGTHYEQYFGPGTRLTVT.